This T cell receptor beta chain originates from a study of OX40 agonist ivuxolimab in advanced cancers. Study as a whole: Every 2 weeks, ivuxolimab was infused into the patients intravenously at between 0.01 and 10 mg/kg. Dose-escalation patients' cancers were hepatocellular carcinoma, melanoma, renal cell or head and neck cancer. Study-wide results and caveats: CD8+ T cells were the subset that, on average, had more expanded clones than CD4+. Clones of CD4+ and CD8+ blood T cells grew by week 6 at doses of 0.1 to 3.0 mg/kg.

The assay was immunoSEQ multiplex PCR, and TCRdb's table has in-frame clones only and misses some. The sample shows more than 25,000 clones, roughly 86% of them seen only once. Of note for this clone: The antigen is unknown.

V was clipped by 0 bases and J by 8 bases, with 14 bases between them. The CDR3 is made up of 14 amino acids. Germline V gene sequence: CDR1 SGHNT, CDR2 YYREEE (reference sequence). The chain carries TRBV5-4 and TRBJ1-2; tentative D call: TRBD1 (6 bases). The receptor comes from an adult with an advanced solid tumor such as melanoma, head and neck, liver or kidney cancer. Sample: CD4+ or CD8+ T cells sorted from blood, taken in a trial of the OX40 agonist ivuxolimab. The CDR3 coding sequence is TGTGCCAGCAGCTTGGGAACCGGGGGGCGAGGCTACACCTTC. This codes for CASSLGTGGRGYTF.